The clone carrying this T cell receptor beta chain showed up many times. Its target is unknown. Trimming cost V 1 base and J 2 bases, with 8 bases left between them. The CDR3 length is 14 residues. Germline assignment: CDR1 KGHSH and CDR2 LQKENI. Researchers took RNA transcripts and amplified the TCR beta CDR3 regions from them. In the first-round RT-PCR of the TCR CDR3, the HTBI primer set was used. TCRdb re-called the multiplex PCR reads through MiXCR, storing one row per CDR3 protein. Counted here are hundreds of thousands of distinct CDR3 sequences, roughly a sixth occurring once; the ten biggest clones make up 3% to 4%. The data were obtained in a study of T cells in Graves' hyperthyroidism and ophthalmopathy. Study in general: Initial diagnosis, before any treatment, was when peripheral blood was collected.

Study results and limitations: Blood also carried most thyroid clonotypes expanded above 0.001.

The chain couples TRBV18 to TRBJ2-5; a weak D match, TRBD2 (5 bases). This receptor was taken from a woman aged 40 to 50 with Graves' ophthalmopathy. The material sequenced was blood. CDR3 DNA sequence: TGTGCCAGCTCACCACAGGGAGATCAAGAGACCCAGTACTTC. Its protein is CASSPQGDQETQYF.